Reported below is one T cell receptor (beta chain). Participants, 18 to 89 years old, spanned around 25 US areas. The study assigned cohorts using participant-reported clinical history. A case of COVID-19 had been met by exposed participants within 2 weeks before study entry. This sample was included in a study of blood T cell repertoires in COVID-19. Study summary: Samples of COVID-19 (acute and convalescent) were obtained from the United States, Italy and Spain.

The V and J ends lost 4 bases and 0 bases respectively, with 6 bases between them. Germline CDR1 reads SGHNT; CDR2 reads YYREEE (reference sequence). The length of the CDR3 is 13 residues. Generated by immunoSEQ multiplex PCR, the TCRdb table keeps only in-frame clones and is missing some. The table has 220,000 or so clones, over 80% seen once. Sequencing input: PBMCs or T cells enriched from blood (not recorded which). This sequence joins TRBV5-4 and TRBJ2-3; D is undetermined. The receptor's source is a man between 50 and 59 years old who had been exposed to COVID-19. The CDR3 nucleotides are TGTGCCAGCAGCCTTACAAGCACAGATACGCAGTATTTT. Translation: CASSLTSTDTQYF. The variable domain in full, with the rest retrieved from reference TRBV5-4 and TRBJ2-3, is ETGVTQSPTHLIKTRGQQVTLRCSSQSGHNTVSWYQQALGQGPQFIFQYYREEENGRGNFPPRFSGLQFPNYSSELNVNALELDDSALYLCASSLTSTDTQYFGPGTRLTVL.